Listed below are T cell receptor beta chains from one sample, sequenced in a study of T cell responses to AZD1222 COVID-19 vaccine. The data were produced by immunoSEQ multiplex PCR, yet TCRdb's version contains in-frame clones alone and is incomplete. The sample comprises 210,000 or so clones, roughly 94% of which are singletons, and over 1.5% rests with the top ten. Source: peripheral blood, taken 28 days after the second dose of the MenACWY control vaccine. The receptors here all came from an adult who received the MenACWY meningococcal vaccine as a control. CDR3s include the opening cysteine and the closing phenylalanine or tryptophan. The order of the fields is clone size, D gene, J gene, CDR3 length, V gene, CDR3 DNA, CDR3 protein. The D gene is left open where the match is weak. Clone size, where shown, is once, few, many, or a class for clones that have expanded.

clone size: .; D gene: TRBD2; J gene: TRBJ2-1; CDR3 length: 16; V gene: TRBV7-2; CDR3 DNA: TGTGCCAGCAGGCGTATGGCGGGAGTCAGTTTTAGTGAGCAGTTCTTC; CDR3 protein: CASRRMAGVSFSEQFF
clone size: .; D gene: .; J gene: TRBJ2-2; CDR3 length: 12; V gene: TRBV20-1; CDR3 DNA: TGCAGTGCTAGTTACGGCCCCGGGGAGCTGTTTTTT; CDR3 protein: CSASYGPGELFF
clone size: .; D gene: .; J gene: TRBJ1-2; CDR3 length: 15; V gene: TRBV9; CDR3 DNA: TGTGCCAGCAGCGTAGTGTCTGGGGGAGGGTATGGCTACACCTTC; CDR3 protein: CASSVVSGGGYGYTF
clone size: .; D gene: .; J gene: TRBJ2-3; CDR3 length: 16; V gene: TRBV4-3; CDR3 DNA: TGCGCCAGCAGCCAAGATTGGACGACTAGCACAGATACGCAGTATTTT; CDR3 protein: CASSQDWTTSTDTQYF
clone size: .; D gene: .; J gene: TRBJ2-7; CDR3 length: 12; V gene: TRBV7-9; CDR3 DNA: TGTGCCAGCGGCCGGGCCCTTTACGAGCAGTACTTC; CDR3 protein: CASGRALYEQYF
clone size: .; D gene: TRBD1; J gene: TRBJ2-7; CDR3 length: 14; V gene: TRBV19; CDR3 DNA: TGTGCCAGTAGTATAGTTACAGGGGCGGACAAGCAGTACTTC; CDR3 protein: CASSIVTGADKQYF
clone size: .; D gene: .; J gene: TRBJ1-5; CDR3 length: 13; V gene: TRBV6-5; CDR3 DNA: TGTGCCAGCAGCTGGGATAGCAATCAGCCCCAGCATTTT; CDR3 protein: CASSWDSNQPQHF
clone size: .; D gene: .; J gene: TRBJ1-5; CDR3 length: 15; V gene: TRBV5-1; CDR3 DNA: TGCGCCAGCAGCTTGGTTCCGGGAAACAATCAGCCCCAGCATTTT; CDR3 protein: CASSLVPGNNQPQHF
clone size: .; D gene: .; J gene: TRBJ2-2; CDR3 length: 13; V gene: TRBV7-2; CDR3 DNA: TGTGCCAGCAGCTTCCTTGAGAGCGGGGAGCTGTTTTTT; CDR3 protein: CASSFLESGELFF
clone size: .; D gene: .; J gene: TRBJ1-5; CDR3 length: 14; V gene: TRBV6-5; CDR3 DNA: TGTGCCAGCAGGGACGGCAATAGCAATCAGCCCCAGCATTTT; CDR3 protein: CASRDGNSNQPQHF
clone size: .; D gene: TRBD2; J gene: TRBJ2-3; CDR3 length: 19; V gene: TRBV7-6; CDR3 DNA: TGTGCCAGCAGCTTAGGGACTAGCCGAACACGAAGGGGCACAGATACGCAGTATTTT; CDR3 protein: CASSLGTSRTRRGTDTQYF
clone size: .; D gene: .; J gene: TRBJ1-3; CDR3 length: 13; V gene: TRBV3-1/TRBV3-2; CDR3 DNA: TGTGCCAGCAGCCAGAGGACAGGAAACACCATATATTTT; CDR3 protein: CASSQRTGNTIYF
clone size: .; D gene: TRBD1; J gene: TRBJ1-4; CDR3 length: 16; V gene: TRBV5-1; CDR3 DNA: TGCGCCAGCAGCCCCCTCAGGGGGGCCGAAGGAGAAAAACTGTTTTTT; CDR3 protein: CASSPLRGAEGEKLFF
clone size: .; D gene: TRBD2; J gene: TRBJ2-3; CDR3 length: 15; V gene: TRBV28; CDR3 DNA: TGTGCCAGCAACCCTAGCGGGGGTGCTGCAGATACGCAGTATTTT; CDR3 protein: CASNPSGGAADTQYF
clone size: .; D gene: .; J gene: TRBJ1-6; CDR3 length: 15; V gene: TRBV19; CDR3 DNA: TGTGCCAGTGCCCCTCGGGACGGCCTTAATTCACCCCTCCACTTT; CDR3 protein: CASAPRDGLNSPLHF
clone size: .; D gene: .; J gene: TRBJ1-2; CDR3 length: 13; V gene: TRBV10-3; CDR3 DNA: TGTGCCATCAGTGCCCCGGGCCGCTCGGGCTACACCTTC; CDR3 protein: CAISAPGRSGYTF
clone size: .; D gene: .; J gene: TRBJ2-2; CDR3 length: 14; V gene: TRBV6-4; CDR3 DNA: TGTGCCAGCAGTGACGGGGGAAGCACCGGGGAGCTGTTTTTT; CDR3 protein: CASSDGGSTGELFF
clone size: .; D gene: .; J gene: TRBJ1-1; CDR3 length: 12; V gene: TRBV18; CDR3 DNA: TGTGCCAGCTCACAGGGGGGGACTGAAGCTTTCTTT; CDR3 protein: CASSQGGTEAFF
clone size: .; D gene: TRBD1; J gene: TRBJ2-1; CDR3 length: 16; V gene: TRBV5-1; CDR3 DNA: TGCGCCAGCAGCCCCGGACAGGGGTGGTTAGACAATGAGCAGTTCTTC; CDR3 protein: CASSPGQGWLDNEQFF
clone size: few; D gene: .; J gene: TRBJ1-5; CDR3 length: 15; V gene: TRBV28; CDR3 DNA: TGTGCCAGCAGCATAAGAGACAGTAGCAATCAGCCCCAGCATTTT; CDR3 protein: CASSIRDSSNQPQHF
clone size: .; D gene: TRBD1; J gene: TRBJ1-4; CDR3 length: 14; V gene: TRBV6-5; CDR3 DNA: TGTGCCAGCAGCCAGGGACAGGGAAGAGAAAAACTGTTTTTT; CDR3 protein: CASSQGQGREKLFF
clone size: .; D gene: .; J gene: TRBJ2-3; CDR3 length: 15; V gene: TRBV5-1; CDR3 DNA: TGCGCCACCTACAAGGAGGATCATACCACAGATACGCAGTATTTT; CDR3 protein: CATYKEDHTTDTQYF
clone size: few; D gene: .; J gene: TRBJ1-6; CDR3 length: 18; V gene: TRBV28; CDR3 DNA: TGTGCCAGCAGTTTAGGGACGACCGGGAGCTCCTATAATTCACCCCTCCACTTT; CDR3 protein: CASSLGTTGSSYNSPLHF
clone size: .; D gene: .; J gene: TRBJ2-2; CDR3 length: 14; V gene: TRBV19; CDR3 DNA: TGTGCCAGTAGTCCCGGTCGGTCGGCCGGGGAGCTGTTTTTT; CDR3 protein: CASSPGRSAGELFF
clone size: .; D gene: TRBD2; J gene: TRBJ2-5; CDR3 length: 15; V gene: TRBV7-9; CDR3 DNA: TGTGCCAGCAGCTTAGCCCAGCGGGGCGGAGAGACCCAGTACTTC; CDR3 protein: CASSLAQRGGETQYF
clone size: .; D gene: .; J gene: TRBJ2-5; CDR3 length: 14; V gene: TRBV4-1; CDR3 DNA: TGCGCCAGCAGCCAAGTTAGCAGCCAAGAGACCCAGTACTTC; CDR3 protein: CASSQVSSQETQYF
clone size: .; D gene: .; J gene: TRBJ2-7; CDR3 length: 11; V gene: TRBV7-3; CDR3 DNA: TGTGCCAGCAGCGCAGGCGGCGAGCAGTACTTC; CDR3 protein: CASSAGGEQYF
clone size: .; D gene: TRBD1; J gene: TRBJ2-3; CDR3 length: 16; V gene: TRBV5-1; CDR3 DNA: TGCGCCAGCAGCACTCGGACAGGGGGCGACACAGATACGCAGTATTTT; CDR3 protein: CASSTRTGGDTDTQYF
clone size: .; D gene: .; J gene: TRBJ2-1; CDR3 length: 15; V gene: TRBV7-3; CDR3 DNA: TGTGCCAGCAGCTTACACACGAGCTCCTACAATGAGCAGTTCTTC; CDR3 protein: CASSLHTSSYNEQFF
clone size: few; D gene: TRBD1; J gene: TRBJ2-7; CDR3 length: 14; V gene: TRBV9; CDR3 DNA: TGTGCCAGCAGCGCGACAGGGAGCTCCTACGAGCAGTACTTC; CDR3 protein: CASSATGSSYEQYF
clone size: .; D gene: .; J gene: TRBJ2-7; CDR3 length: 15; V gene: TRBV28; CDR3 DNA: TGTGCCAGCAGCTCCCCCGGACGGGAATCCTACGAGCAGTACTTC; CDR3 protein: CASSSPGRESYEQYF
clone size: .; D gene: TRBD2; J gene: TRBJ2-3; CDR3 length: 15; V gene: TRBV9; CDR3 DNA: TGTGCCAGCAGCGTACTAGCGGGGGTTACAGATACGCAGTATTTT; CDR3 protein: CASSVLAGVTDTQYF
clone size: .; D gene: TRBD1; J gene: TRBJ1-1; CDR3 length: 14; V gene: TRBV28; CDR3 DNA: TGTGCCAGCAGTTTACCAGGGGGGTCCACTGAAGCTTTCTTT; CDR3 protein: CASSLPGGSTEAFF
clone size: .; D gene: .; J gene: TRBJ1-5; CDR3 length: 15; V gene: TRBV4-3; CDR3 DNA: TGCGCCAGCAGCCAAGTTCCAGGAGGCAATCAGCCCCAGCATTTT; CDR3 protein: CASSQVPGGNQPQHF
clone size: .; D gene: .; J gene: TRBJ1-2; CDR3 length: 13; V gene: TRBV28; CDR3 DNA: TGTGCCAGCAGTTTATCCTCCCGATATGGCTACACCTTC; CDR3 protein: CASSLSSRYGYTF
clone size: once; D gene: .; J gene: TRBJ2-7; CDR3 length: 15; V gene: TRBV7-8; CDR3 DNA: TGTGCCAGCAGCCCCATTCAGGGATCTTCCTACGAGCAGTACTTC; CDR3 protein: CASSPIQGSSYEQYF
clone size: .; D gene: .; J gene: TRBJ1-1; CDR3 length: 11; V gene: TRBV20-1; CDR3 DNA: TGCAGTGCTAGAGACGGGACAGAAGCTTTCTTT; CDR3 protein: CSARDGTEAFF
clone size: once; D gene: TRBD1; J gene: TRBJ1-2; CDR3 length: 18; V gene: TRBV6-1; CDR3 DNA: TGTGCCAGCAGTGGAGTCCCGGGACAGGGTAGGGGACGCGAGGGCTACACCTTC; CDR3 protein: CASSGVPGQGRGREGYTF
clone size: .; D gene: .; J gene: TRBJ1-2; CDR3 length: 13; V gene: TRBV5-1; CDR3 DNA: TGCGCCAGCAGCCTCGGGCAGGGTGAAGGCTACACCTTC; CDR3 protein: CASSLGQGEGYTF
clone size: .; D gene: TRBD1; J gene: TRBJ1-1; CDR3 length: 18; V gene: TRBV4-2; CDR3 DNA: TGTGCCAGCAGCCAAGATCTGGGACAGGGGGCGCGAGGCACTGAAGCTTTCTTT; CDR3 protein: CASSQDLGQGARGTEAFF
clone size: .; D gene: TRBD2; J gene: TRBJ2-3; CDR3 length: 18; V gene: TRBV9; CDR3 DNA: TGTGCCAGCAGCTCCGGAACCCTAGCGGGAGCTAGCACAGATACGCAGTATTTT; CDR3 protein: CASSSGTLAGASTDTQYF
clone size: .; D gene: .; J gene: TRBJ2-1; CDR3 length: 14; V gene: TRBV28; CDR3 DNA: TGTGCCAGCAGCACGGGACAACCGAGCGATGAGCAGTTCTTC; CDR3 protein: CASSTGQPSDEQFF